This passage covers 32 T cell receptor beta chains from one sample sequenced in a study of T cell changes during pregnancy in multiple sclerosis. The assay was immunoSEQ multiplex PCR, and TCRdb's table has in-frame clones only and misses some. The sample shows 60,000 to 65,000 clones, around 93% of them seen only once. Sample: peripheral blood, taken in the second trimester of pregnancy. The receptors stem from a female donor in good health, enrolled as a control in a pregnancy study.

The V call is TRBV28, the J call TRBJ2-7; a weak D match, TRBD2 (6 bases). Trimming cost V 9 bases and J 5 bases, with 11 bases left between them. CDR3 size: 11 residues. Germline V gene lookup returns CDR1 MDHEN and CDR2 SYDVKM. The CDR3 reads CASTTGDEQYF. The DNA of the CDR3 is TGTGCCAGTACAACGGGGGACGAGCAGTACTTC. The full variable domain, its missing parts supplied by reference TRBV28 and TRBJ2-7, is DVKVTQSSRYLVKRTGEKVFLECVQDMDHENMFWYRQDPGLGLRLIYFSYDVKMKEKGDIPEGYSVSREKKERFSLILESASTNQTSMYLCASTTGDEQYFGPGTRLTVT.

The chain joins TRBV7-3 to TRBJ1-2; 9 positions agree with TRBD1. In germline, CDR1 is SGHTA, CDR2 FQGTGA. CDR3 length equals 16 residues. Losses at the gene ends were 2 bases for V and 5 bases for J; bases not matched to a gene: 9. The CDR3 DNA follows: TGTGCCAGCAGCTTAGGGGGGCCGGGACAGGGTTATGGCTACACCTTC. Protein: CASSLGGPGQGYGYTF.

This chain joins TRBV28 and TRBJ1-2, with D possibly matching TRBD1 (5 bases). Germline V gene data show CDR1 as MDHEN and CDR2 as SYDVKM. The V gene lost 5 bases and the J gene lost 4 bases, with 11 bases spanning the gap. This CDR3 has 13 amino acids. The DNA of the CDR3 is TGTGCCAGCAGTCAAGGGGATCTCTATGGCTACACCTTC. As protein: CASSQGDLYGYTF.

This clone was recorded a few times. V usage is TRBV9 and J usage is TRBJ1-5; no firm D call. Germline V gene data show CDR1 as SGDLS and CDR2 as YYNGEE. This CDR3 has 18 residues. V dropped 7 bases and J dropped 1 base, with 24 bases sitting between them. The CDR3 spells CASDLTGKEKSSNQPQHF. The CDR3 nucleotides read TGTGCCAGCGATTTAACGGGAAAGGAGAAATCCAGCAATCAGCCCCAGCATTTT.

The chain recombines TRBV4-1 with TRBJ2-5; D is perhaps TRBD2 (5 bases). Trimming stripped 0 bases from V and 2 bases from J, with 7 bases between. The CDR3 extends over 14 amino acids. In germline, CDR1 is MGHRA, CDR2 YSYEKL. The CDR3 DNA sequence: TGCGCCAGCAGCCAAGAGAGCGGTCAAGAGACCCAGTACTTC. This encodes CASSQESGQETQYF.

This clone was seen only once. The J gene is TRBJ1-1, the V gene TRBV11-2; D might be TRBD1 (5 bases). Germline CDR1 reads SGHAT; CDR2 reads FQNNGV. Between the trimmed V and J ends, which lost 5 bases and 4 bases, there was a span of 11 bases. This CDR3 contains 13 residues. As DNA, the CDR3 is TGTGCCAGCAGCCCCGCGGGGCGCACTGAAGCTTTCTTT. Its translation: CASSPAGRTEAFF.

The chain links TRBV15 to TRBJ1-1; 8 nucleotides agree with TRBD1. From germline, CDR1 is LNHNV and CDR2 YYDKDF (reference sequence). J gave up 13 bases and V 0 bases, and 4 bases lay outside the gene matches. The CDR3 length is 12 residues. CDR3 loop: CATSRETGVVFF. The CDR3, as DNA: TGTGCCACCAGCAGAGAGACAGGGGTGGTTTTCTTT.

V usage is TRBV27 and J usage is TRBJ2-1; D is possibly TRBD1 (5 bases). The CDR3 covers 15 residues. Trimming shortened V by 6 bases and J by 7 bases, and 19 bases separated the two germline ends. The germline gives CDR1 MNHEY, CDR2 SMNVEV (reference sequence). The CDR3 reads CASRPRVKGLNEQFF. In nucleotides, the CDR3 is TGTGCCAGCAGACCGCGCGTGAAGGGGTTAAATGAGCAGTTCTTC.

CDR3 in DNA: TGTGCCAGCAGTCGCGGGGGGCAATCCTACGAGCAGTACTTC. Its protein product is CASSRGGQSYEQYF. This rearrangement joins TRBV7-2 to TRBJ2-7; 8 bases agree with TRBD2. CDR1 is SGHTA, CDR2 FQGNSA, per germline. V was pared by 6 bases and J by 1 base, with 5 bases of the junction left unmatched. The length of the CDR3 is 14 residues.

The gene calls are TRBV6-1 and TRBJ1-4, with 9 bases fitting TRBD1. CDR1 is MNHNS, CDR2 SASEGT, per germline. Trimming cost V 0 bases and J 7 bases; bases outside gene matches: 6. The CDR3 has 16 residues. As DNA, the CDR3 is TGTGCCAGCAGTGAAGCGACACAGGGGGCTATTGAAAAACTGTTTTTT. This gives the protein CASSEATQGAIEKLFF.

V is TRBV5-1 and J is TRBJ1-4, with D perhaps matching TRBD1 (5 bases). The V gene's germline CDR1 is SGHRS and CDR2 YFSETQ. The CDR3 length is 14 residues. Deletions cut 1 base from V and 5 bases from J, with 9 bases between. The CDR3 DNA sequence: TGCGCCAGCAGCTTGCAGGGAACGAATGAAAAACTGTTTTTT. Encoded protein: CASSLQGTNEKLFF. Filled out from reference TRBV5-1 and TRBJ1-4, the complete variable domain reads KAGVTQTPRYLIKTRGQQVTLSCSPISGHRSVSWYQQTPGQGLQFLFEYFSETQRNKGNFPGRFSGRQFSNSRSEMNVSTLELGDSALYLCASSLQGTNEKLFFGSGTQLSVL.

This clone was observed a few times. The chain recombines TRBV29-1 with TRBJ1-2; D unresolved. Germline loops: CDR1 SQVTM, CDR2 ANQGSEA. V lost 3 bases and J 6 bases, leaving 14 bases between the germline ends. The CDR3 is 13 residues long. In DNA, the CDR3 is TGCAGCGTTGACTCTTCGGTTGCTAATGGCTACACCTTC. Translation: CSVDSSVANGYTF.

In the case of this clone: Other DNA sequences from this sample encode an identical CDR3 as well. The J gene is TRBJ2-7, the V gene TRBV4-1; 9 nucleotides align to TRBD1. The V segment lost 3 bases and the J segment 5 bases; nucleotides outside the gene matches: 2. The CDR3 length is 13 residues. CDR1 and CDR2 (germline): MGHRA, YSYEKL. As DNA, the CDR3 is TGCGCCAGCAGCCAGCGGACAGGGGACGAGCAGTACTTC. This codes for CASSQRTGDEQYF.

The rearrangement joins TRBV27 to TRBJ2-7; the D gene is possibly TRBD1 (5 bases). Germline V gene sequence: CDR1 MNHEY, CDR2 SMNVEV (reference sequence). Trimming pared 5 bases from V and 5 bases from J, leaving 10 bases between. The CDR3 covers 12 residues. The CDR3 region has the DNA TGTGCCAGCAGTAAACAGGCCCACGAGCAGTACTTC. Translated, it gives CASSKQAHEQYF.

This rearrangement joins TRBV10-3 to TRBJ1-2; unclear D gene. V was pared by 4 bases and J by 0 bases, with 9 bases between. The germline V gene encodes CDR1 ENHRY and CDR2 SYGVKD. The CDR3 is made up of 14 amino acids. For the CDR3, the DNA is TGTGCCATCAGTGGATTCCTAGCTAACTATGGCTACACCTTC. Amino acids: CAISGFLANYGYTF.

V usage is TRBV6-6 and J usage is TRBJ2-2, with a possible D match to TRBD1 (6 bases). Germline V lookup: CDR1 MNHNY, CDR2 SVGAGI (reference sequence). CDR3 length: 14 amino acids. V was pared by 5 bases and J by 5 bases, with 12 bases between. In nucleotides, the CDR3 is TGTGCCAGCAGTATCCAGGGGTTAACCGGGGAGCTGTTTTTT. It translates to CASSIQGLTGELFF.

The chain joins TRBV27 to TRBJ2-3; 8 nucleotides line up with TRBD2. This CDR3 is built from 13 residues. Germline CDR1 MNHEY, CDR2 SMNVEV (reference sequence). With V trimmed by 7 bases and J by 1 base, 1 base remained unmatched. The CDR3 here is CASTGRGTDTQYF. Here the CDR3 DNA reads TGTGCCAGCACCGGGAGGGGCACAGATACGCAGTATTTT.

This chain uses TRBV10-3 with TRBJ1-4, with 7 bases aligning to TRBD1. Germline values: CDR1 ENHRY, CDR2 SYGVKD. The V segment lost 4 bases and the J segment 8 bases; nucleotides outside the gene matches: 4. CDR3 length: 13 residues. CDR3 protein: CAISGGGREKLFF. As DNA, the CDR3 is TGTGCCATCAGTGGAGGGGGCCGCGAAAAACTGTTTTTT.

This rearrangement joins TRBV14 to TRBJ2-2; TRBD1 is a possible D gene (5 bases). The V gene's germline CDR1 is SGHDN and CDR2 FVKESK. The CDR3 is 16 residues long. With 0 bases removed from V and 4 bases from J, the gap between germline ends came to 12 bases. CDR3 sequence (DNA): TGTGCCAGCAGCCAAGATATCCCAAGGGGCACCGGGGAGCTGTTTTTT. It yields the protein CASSQDIPRGTGELFF.

This rearrangement joins TRBV28 to TRBJ2-7; the D gene is possibly TRBD1 (6 bases). The germline V gene encodes CDR1 MDHEN and CDR2 SYDVKM. Trimming removed 7 bases from V and 7 bases from J, with 26 bases in between. The CDR3 is 16 amino acids. CDR3 amino acids: CASIPQGPVVKVEQYF. The DNA of the CDR3 is TGTGCCAGCATCCCCCAGGGGCCAGTGGTTAAGGTTGAGCAGTACTTC.

This clone was seen only once. This chain joins TRBV5-1 and TRBJ1-2, with a weak D call TRBD1 (5 bases). CDR3 length: 14 residues. Trimming shortened V by 4 bases and J by 6 bases, and 16 bases separated the two germline ends. The germline V gene encodes CDR1 SGHRS and CDR2 YFSETQ. CDR3 protein: CASSPDDRVDGYTF. The CDR3, as DNA: TGCGCCAGCAGCCCGGATGACAGAGTAGATGGCTACACCTTC.

The chain carries TRBV2 and TRBJ2-3; 8 bases are a match to TRBD2. Germline trimming cut 5 bases from V and 3 bases from J; bases unmatched to any gene: 10. The CDR3 totals 16 residues. The germline CDR1 and CDR2 sequences are SNHLY and FYNNEI. This CDR3 is CASSQNGGAGTDTQYF. CDR3 DNA sequence: TGTGCCAGCAGTCAAAACGGGGGGGCAGGGACAGATACGCAGTATTTT.

V usage is TRBV30 and J usage is TRBJ1-2; D remains ambiguous. The length of the CDR3 is 13 residues. Trimming removed 0 bases at V and 4 bases at J, with 9 bases between. Per germline, CDR1 GTSNPN and CDR2 SVGIG (reference sequence). As DNA, the CDR3 is TGTGCCTGGAGTGTGGGCTATAGCTATGGCTACACCTTC. Protein sequence: CAWSVGYSYGYTF. The whole variable domain, remainder taken from reference TRBV30 and TRBJ1-2, is SQTIHQWPATLVQPVGSPLSLECTVEGTSNPNLYWYRQAAGRGLQLLFYSVGIGQISSEVPQNLSASRPQDRQFILSSKKLLLSDSGFYLCAWSVGYSYGYTFGSGTRLTVV.

The chain combines TRBV4-1 with TRBJ1-1; the match to TRBD1 covers 7 bases. Germline CDR1 reads MGHRA; CDR2 reads YSYEKL. The length of the CDR3 is 15 residues. V shed 3 bases and J 0 bases; nucleotides not matched to a gene: 4. CDR3 residues: CASSHATGMNTEAFF. CDR3 DNA sequence: TGCGCCAGCAGCCACGCGACAGGGATGAACACTGAAGCTTTCTTT.

This chain links TRBV4-1 with TRBJ1-1, with D unresolved. V was clipped by 1 base and J by 2 bases, with 5 bases between them. In germline, CDR1 is MGHRA, CDR2 YSYEKL. The CDR3 contains 13 residues. The DNA for the CDR3 is TGCGCCAGCAGCCAAGGGGCAAACACTGAAGCTTTCTTT. Amino acids: CASSQGANTEAFF.

This chain joins TRBV5-4 and TRBJ2-1, with 13 bases matching TRBD2. CDR3 length: 17 residues. V gave up 2 bases and J gave up 3 bases; unmatched junction bases: 5. Germline V gene data show CDR1 as SGHNT and CDR2 as YYREEE (reference sequence). The CDR3 protein is CASSFRRLAGGYNEQFF. In DNA form, the CDR3 reads TGTGCCAGCAGCTTTAGGCGACTAGCGGGGGGCTACAATGAGCAGTTCTTC.

The V and J genes are TRBV28 and TRBJ2-7; tentative D call: TRBD2 (5 bases). The germline V gene has CDR1 MDHEN and CDR2 SYDVKM. V shed 7 bases and J shed 0 bases, with 19 bases lying between them. The CDR3 contains 16 residues. CDR3: CASTAGSLMTSYEQYF. The CDR3 DNA reads TGTGCCAGCACCGCGGGTAGCCTGATGACCTCCTACGAGCAGTACTTC. Full variable domain (remainder filled in from reference TRBV28 and TRBJ2-7): DVKVTQSSRYLVKRTGEKVFLECVQDMDHENMFWYRQDPGLGLRLIYFSYDVKMKEKGDIPEGYSVSREKKERFSLILESASTNQTSMYLCASTAGSLMTSYEQYFGPGTRLTVT.

This chain links TRBV9 with TRBJ2-1, with 13 bases identical to TRBD2. V shed 2 bases and J 6 bases; nucleotides not matched to a gene: 8. Germline V gene data show CDR1 as SGDLS and CDR2 as YYNGEE. The CDR3 spans 17 residues. This chain's CDR3 is CASSVSGTSGRANEQFF. The CDR3 nucleotides read TGTGCCAGCAGCGTTAGCGGCACTAGCGGGAGGGCCAATGAGCAGTTCTTC.

The V gene is TRBV7-8, the J gene TRBJ2-7; weak D call: TRBD2 (6 bases). Trimming cost V 5 bases and J 0 bases, with 17 bases left between them. CDR1 and CDR2 (germline): SGHVS, FQNEAQ. This CDR3 region has 16 residues. In nucleotides, the CDR3 is TGTGCCAGCAGCCCCCGTCGGGGAGGAGCCTCCTACGAGCAGTACTTC. Its protein product is CASSPRRGGASYEQYF.

The chain joins TRBV7-2 to TRBJ1-2, with D tentatively TRBD1 (6 bases). This CDR3 region has 15 residues. With 2 bases removed from V and 5 bases from J, the gap between germline ends came to 15 bases. The germline gives CDR1 SGHTA, CDR2 FQGNSA. The CDR3 DNA reads as TGTGCCAGCAGCTTAAGAGGCAGAACAGGGTATGGCTACACCTTC. This encodes CASSLRGRTGYGYTF.

The V call is TRBV4-2, the J call TRBJ2-3; the D is unclear. The CDR3 extends over 14 amino acids. Trimming cost V 0 bases and J 0 bases, with 4 bases left between them. Germline V gives CDR1 LGHNA, CDR2 YNFKEQ. The CDR3 nucleotides are TGTGCCAGCAGCCAAGATGGCAGCACAGATACGCAGTATTTT. Translating gives CASSQDGSTDTQYF.

V usage is TRBV7-3 and J usage is TRBJ2-3; no clear D gene. Germline assignment: CDR1 SGHTA and CDR2 FQGTGA. The CDR3 consists of 14 residues. Trimming pared 5 bases from V and 2 bases from J, leaving 11 bases between. CDR3 sequence reads: CASSLQVPTDTQYF. The CDR3 nucleotides read TGTGCCAGCAGCCTTCAGGTCCCCACAGATACGCAGTATTTT.